This TCR beta chain was retrieved from a study of blood T cell repertoires in COVID-19. Study summary: The analysed material was cDNA or gDNA that came from T cells, B-cell-depleted T cells, or PBMCs.

Original methodology: Nucleated cell counts were estimated from reference gene primer amplification. Clones were read by immunoSEQ multiplex PCR, and TCRdb kept only the in-frame ones, dropping some. D and trimming were read from the DNA, whereas the V and J calls and clone size are those reported in that table. The sample records more than 300,000 clones, 70% to 90% being singletons. The V gene's germline CDR1 is SGHNT and CDR2 YYREEE (reference sequence). The CDR3 spans 14 residues. The germline V and J ends were trimmed by 4 bases and 8 bases, with 15 bases remaining between them. In assigning cohorts, the study relied on participant-reported clinical history. Cohort 3 recovery required two negative PCRs, clearance, or symptom resolution.

The chain couples TRBV5-4 to TRBJ1-4; TRBD1 is a possible D gene (6 bases). The material sequenced was PBMCs or T cells enriched from blood (not recorded which). This sequence was found in a woman younger than 30 who had recovered from COVID-19. CDR3 in amino acids: CASSQRGGREKLFF. The DNA of the CDR3 is TGTGCCAGCAGCCAACGAGGGGGAAGGGAAAAACTGTTTTTT.